These T cell receptor beta chains were read from a single sample in a study of shared clonotypes between healthy human individuals. Method: immunoSEQ multiplex PCR; TCRdb's copy keeps in-frame clones and lacks some. The sample has some 740,000 clones; about 91% are singletons. The sample consisted of naive CD8+ T cells sorted from blood. These receptors were taken from a man aged 25-45 years in good health. The CDR3 runs from the conserved cysteine through the conserved F or W. D genes are given only for firm matches. A clone size is listed for some rows: how often the clone was seen (once, few, many), or a class if it is expanded.

clone size,V gene,D gene,J gene,CDR3 protein,CDR3 DNA
NA,TRBV28,TRBD2,TRBJ2-1,CASSSPLAGHNEQFF,TGTGCCAGCAGTTCCCCACTAGCGGGGCACAATGAGCAGTTCTTC
NA,TRBV11-1,TRBD1,TRBJ2-3,CASSPGGDTQYF,TGTGCCAGCAGCCCAGGGGGAGATACGCAGTATTTT
NA,TRBV11-2,NA,TRBJ2-2,CASSPRSPVAGELFF,TGTGCCAGCAGCCCGCGTTCTCCCGTGGCCGGGGAGCTGTTTTTT
NA,TRBV15,TRBD1,TRBJ2-2,CATIDGDRAPGELFF,TGTGCCACCATCGACGGGGACAGGGCTCCCGGGGAGCTGTTTTTT
NA,TRBV9,NA,TRBJ2-7,CASSDRRKQYF,TGTGCCAGCAGCGACAGGCGTAAGCAGTACTTC
NA,TRBV28,TRBD1,TRBJ2-7,CASRVTGQTYEQYF,TGTGCCAGCAGGGTTACGGGACAGACATACGAGCAGTACTTC
NA,TRBV27,NA,TRBJ2-7,CASKGLDSYEQYF,TGTGCCAGCAAGGGCTTAGACTCCTACGAGCAGTACTTC
NA,TRBV6-1,TRBD2,TRBJ2-5,CASSVPSGGLSGTETQYF,TGTGCCAGCAGTGTTCCTTCGGGGGGACTCTCGGGGACGGAGACCCAGTACTTC
NA,TRBV7-9,TRBD1,TRBJ2-2,CASSQQGAASRELFF,TGTGCCAGCAGTCAACAGGGGGCCGCGAGCCGGGAGCTGTTTTTT
NA,TRBV14,TRBD2,TRBJ2-7,CASSQRTSGSYEQYF,TGTGCCAGCAGCCAACGGACTAGCGGGAGTTACGAGCAGTACTTC
once,TRBV27,TRBD1,TRBJ2-7,CASSRGQVAPSYEQYF,TGTGCCAGCAGCCGGGGACAGGTAGCACCCTCCTACGAGCAGTACTTC
NA,TRBV7-3,TRBD1,TRBJ2-7,CASSFTGGLFYEQYF,TGTGCCAGCAGCTTCACAGGGGGCCTTTTTTACGAGCAGTACTTC
NA,TRBV21-1,NA,TRBJ1-1,CASSKGGTGGADTEAFF,TGTGCCAGCAGCAAAGGAGGGACAGGGGGCGCGGACACTGAAGCTTTCTTT
once,TRBV30,TRBD2,TRBJ2-7,CAFRWASGRAYEQYF,TGTGCCTTTCGTTGGGCTAGCGGGAGGGCCTACGAGCAGTACTTC
once,TRBV25-1,TRBD2,TRBJ2-1,CASSPRAGGPHEQFF,TGTGCCAGCAGTCCCCGGGCGGGAGGGCCCCATGAGCAGTTCTTC
NA,TRBV9,NA,TRBJ2-1,CASSVNPGDNEQFF,TGTGCCAGCAGCGTAAATCCAGGGGACAATGAGCAGTTCTTC
NA,TRBV28,TRBD1,TRBJ2-7,CASSPRDRGYYEQYF,TGTGCCAGCAGTCCCCGGGACAGGGGATACTACGAGCAGTACTTC
NA,TRBV27,NA,TRBJ1-2,CASSLQRGGDGYTF,TGTGCCAGCAGTTTGCAGCGGGGTGGGGATGGCTACACCTTC
NA,TRBV7-9,NA,TRBJ2-5,CASSPLLGLRIQTQYF,TGTGCCAGCAGCCCTCTTCTAGGTCTTCGGATACAGACCCAGTACTTC
NA,TRBV19,NA,TRBJ2-7,CASSILKIGAGAYDYEQYF,TGTGCCAGTAGTATCCTCAAAATCGGGGCAGGGGCATACGACTACGAGCAGTACTTC